The text below deals with one TCR beta chain. Its specificity is not known. This entry is derived from a study of graft-versus-host responses after intestinal transplantation. Overall study findings and caveats: The marrow of recipients harbored GvH clones, and ileum or blood showed some of them first. Early post-transplant HvG declines showed an association with peak circulating GvH clone levels.

Sequencing was performed with immunoSEQ multiplex PCR; in TCRdb, only in-frame clones are kept and a portion is missing. The sample holds some 120,000 clones, 90% seen once. Per germline, CDR1 SGHTA and CDR2 FQGTGA. J was trimmed by 2 bases and V by 5 bases; bases with no gene match: 3. This CDR3 has 16 amino acids. This TCR was recovered from a human donor who received an intestinal transplant. The chain employs TRBV7-3 and TRBJ2-1, with TRBD2 matching over 13 bases. The source was unstimulated CD4+ T cells sorted from spleen or lymph node cells, collected before intestinal transplant. The CDR3 protein is CASSRTSGSAYNEQFF. The CDR3 DNA reads TGTGCCAGCAGCCGGACTAGCGGGAGCGCCTACAATGAGCAGTTCTTC. Looking up the rest from reference TRBV7-3 and TRBJ2-1 gives the full variable domain: GAGVSQTPSNKVTEKGKYVELRCDPISGHTALYWYRQSLGQGPEFLIYFQGTGAADDSGLPNDRFFAVRPEGSVSTLKIQRTERGDSAVYLCASSRTSGSAYNEQFFGPGTRLTVL.